The 20 T cell receptor beta chains presented below share a single source sample, sequenced in a study of cytomegalovirus exposure and HLA in healthy donors. The PCR used 60 Vbeta and 13 Jbeta primers. Generated by immunoSEQ multiplex PCR, the TCRdb table keeps only in-frame clones and is missing some. The table has about 160,000 clones, more than 60% seen once. The sequenced sample was PBMCs. The receptor set was obtained from a man aged 40-50 years in good health and CMV-seropositive.

V usage is TRBV7-9 and J usage is TRBJ1-2, with D maybe TRBD1 (6 bases). Germline V lookup: CDR1 SEHNR, CDR2 FQNEAQ (reference sequence). This CDR3 has 13 residues. Trimming stripped 5 bases from V and 6 bases from J, with 13 bases between. The chain's CDR3 is CASSPDSFHGYTF. The CDR3 coding sequence is TGTGCCAGCAGCCCGGACAGCTTCCATGGCTACACCTTC.

The rearrangement uses TRBV27 and TRBJ2-7; tentative D call: TRBD1 (5 bases). Germline CDR1 and CDR2: MNHEY and SMNVEV (reference sequence). V was cut by 2 bases and J by 3 bases, with 8 bases left in between. This CDR3 is built from 13 residues. The CDR3 bases are TGTGCCAGCAGTTTAGGGGCGAGCTACGAGCAGTACTTC. Translating it yields CASSLGASYEQYF.

The V call is TRBV9, the J call TRBJ2-1, with 8 nucleotides matching TRBD2. The V segment lost 4 bases and the J segment 7 bases; nucleotides outside the gene matches: 13. This CDR3 spans 16 amino acids. Per the germline V gene, CDR1 is SGDLS and CDR2 is YYNGEE. The CDR3 region is CASSPPGLAGRNEQFF. The CDR3 DNA reads TGTGCCAGCAGCCCACCGGGGTTAGCGGGAAGGAATGAGCAGTTCTTC.

This clone was detected once. The chain couples TRBV28 to TRBJ1-5; D perhaps matches TRBD1 (6 bases). The V end lost 8 bases, the J end lost 7 bases, and 18 bases lay between the germline ends. The germline gives CDR1 MDHEN, CDR2 SYDVKM. CDR3 length: 14 residues. In DNA, the CDR3 is TGTGCCAGCGAAAGTCCCTTACAGGGACAGCCCCAGCATTTT. Protein sequence: CASESPLQGQPQHF. Full variable domain (rest looked up from reference TRBV28 and TRBJ1-5): DVKVTQSSRYLVKRTGEKVFLECVQDMDHENMFWYRQDPGLGLRLIYFSYDVKMKEKGDIPEGYSVSREKKERFSLILESASTNQTSMYLCASESPLQGQPQHFGDGTRLSIL.

The rearrangement uses TRBV6-5 and TRBJ2-2; D uncertain. The V gene's germline CDR1 is MNHEY and CDR2 SVGAGI. With 3 bases removed from V and 7 bases from J, the gap between germline ends came to 12 bases. The CDR3 totals 14 residues. The CDR3 nucleotides read TGTGCCAGCAGTTATGTACAGAACGGCGGGGAGCTGTTTTTT. Translating gives CASSYVQNGGELFF.

This clone turned up a few times. V and J are TRBV10-1 and TRBJ1-1, with D hard to call. Trimming cost V 7 bases and J 8 bases, with 8 bases left between them. CDR3 length: 10 residues. Germline loops: CDR1 WNHNN, CDR2 SYGVQD (reference sequence). In nucleotides, the CDR3 is TGCGCCAGCACAATGGCCGAAGCTTTCTTT. This sequence encodes CASTMAEAFF.

The chain links TRBV6-5 to TRBJ2-3, with a possible D match to TRBD2 (5 bases). The length of the CDR3 is 12 residues. CDR1 and CDR2 from the germline V gene are MNHEY and SVGAGI. Trimming removed 0 bases at V and 8 bases at J, with 6 bases between. CDR3 nucleotide sequence: TGTGCCAGCAGTTACTCGGGAGCTACGCAGTATTTT. The encoded protein is CASSYSGATQYF.

A word on this clone: A read error may account for a junction end that differs from germline. The chain is built from TRBV15 and TRBJ2-1; D might be TRBD1 (5 bases). Germline V lookup: CDR1 LNHNV, CDR2 YYDKDF (reference sequence). This CDR3 spans 13 amino acids. The CDR3 bases are TGTGCCACCAGCAGAGACCTAGTAGGGGATTCGGTCTTC. This sequence encodes CATSRDLVGDSVF.

The V call is TRBV7-9, the J call TRBJ1-2; D is uncertain. Trimming stripped 4 bases from V and 7 bases from J, with 10 bases between. Germline V gene sequence: CDR1 SEHNR, CDR2 FQNEAQ (reference sequence). This CDR3 has 12 amino acids. The CDR3 loop is CASSSEVGGYTF. In DNA form, the CDR3 reads TGTGCCAGCAGCTCAGAGGTTGGTGGCTACACCTTC.

The rearrangement links TRBV5-4 to TRBJ2-2, with a weak D call TRBD1 (5 bases). Germline values: CDR1 SGHNT, CDR2 YYREEE (reference sequence). The CDR3 is 15 amino acids. V gave up 0 bases and J gave up 6 bases, with 12 bases separating them. As DNA, the CDR3 is TGTGCCAGCAGCTTGGGTTCGACAGAACCCGGGGAGCTGTTTTTT. Translating gives CASSLGSTEPGELFF.

The chain is built from TRBV19 and TRBJ2-7; D perhaps matches TRBD1 (5 bases). This CDR3 comprises 14 residues. V was clipped by 3 bases and J by 5 bases, with 14 bases between them. Germline-derived CDR1 and CDR2 are LNHDA and SQIVND (reference sequence). The CDR3 DNA follows: TGTGCCAGTAGTATTTCGCCAGGGTTGGACGAGCAGTACTTC. Translating gives CASSISPGLDEQYF.

The chain uses TRBV9 and TRBJ2-1, with a tentative D call TRBD2 (6 bases). V was clipped by 5 bases and J by 7 bases, with 19 bases between them. The CDR3 is made up of 15 amino acids. Germline CDR1 and CDR2: SGDLS and YYNGEE. CDR3 loop: CASSSNQGLVNEQFF. The CDR3 bases are TGTGCCAGCAGTTCCAATCAGGGACTGGTGAATGAGCAGTTCTTC.

The chain links TRBV28 to TRBJ2-7; 10 bases agree with TRBD2. The germline CDR1 and CDR2 sequences are MDHEN and SYDVKM. Germline trimming cut 10 bases from V and 5 bases from J; bases unmatched to any gene: 14. CDR3 length: 15 amino acids. The CDR3 loop reads CAIARLAGVRNEQYF. The CDR3 DNA reads TGTGCCATTGCCCGCCTAGCGGGAGTGAGGAACGAGCAGTACTTC.

This chain connects TRBV10-3 to TRBJ2-7; 7 bases line up with TRBD1. Germline CDR1 reads ENHRY; CDR2 reads SYGVKD. The CDR3 consists of 13 residues. V was clipped by 2 bases and J by 6 bases; unmatched bases: 4. The CDR3 region has the DNA TGTGCCATCAGTGAGAGTAGGGGGCCCGAGCAGTACTTC. It encodes CAISESRGPEQYF.

The chain couples TRBV2 to TRBJ2-7, with 7 bases matching TRBD1. Germline V gives CDR1 SNHLY, CDR2 FYNNEI. This CDR3 has 14 residues. Losses at the gene ends were 3 bases for V and 9 bases for J; bases not matched to a gene: 11. CDR3 loop: CASSETGPLFGQYF. CDR3 nucleotide sequence: TGTGCCAGCAGTGAGACAGGGCCCCTATTCGGGCAGTACTTC.

V is TRBV5-4 and J is TRBJ2-1, with 8 bases identical to TRBD2. Losses at the gene ends were 0 bases for V and 7 bases for J; bases not matched to a gene: 6. Germline CDR1 SGHNT, CDR2 YYREEE (reference sequence). This CDR3 has 15 residues. The CDR3 region is CASSLVSGGPNEQFF. For the CDR3, the DNA is TGTGCCAGCAGCTTGGTTTCGGGAGGGCCAAATGAGCAGTTCTTC. The entire variable domain, with the rest obtained from reference TRBV5-4 and TRBJ2-1, is as follows: ETGVTQSPTHLIKTRGQQVTLRCSSQSGHNTVSWYQQALGQGPQFIFQYYREEENGRGNFPPRFSGLQFPNYSSELNVNALELDDSALYLCASSLVSGGPNEQFFGPGTRLTVL.

The CDR3 spells CASSEALLQGAGYTF. The CDR3, as DNA: TGTGCCAGCAGTGAAGCGCTGTTACAGGGGGCTGGCTACACCTTC. This chain joins TRBV6-1 and TRBJ1-2; 9 positions agree with TRBD1. The CDR3 loop spans 15 amino acids. From germline, CDR1 is MNHNS and CDR2 SASEGT. V trimming: 0 bases; J trimming: 7 bases; junction bases outside the gene matches: 6.

The chain is built from TRBV7-9 and TRBJ2-3; perhaps TRBD2 as D (5 bases). The V gene's germline CDR1 is SEHNR and CDR2 FQNEAQ (reference sequence). This CDR3 has 15 residues. Trimming took 1 base from V and 2 from J, leaving 10 bases between them. CDR3 in DNA: TGTGCCAGCAGCTTAGAATCGGGGTTCACAGATACGCAGTATTTT. It specifies CASSLESGFTDTQYF.

The chain joins TRBV5-1 to TRBJ2-1; TRBD1 aligns across 7 bases. This CDR3 region has 18 residues. Germline V gene data show CDR1 as SGHRS and CDR2 as YFSETQ. V shed 2 bases and J 4 bases; nucleotides not matched to a gene: 15. CDR3 residues: CASSLQYPGRGKYNEQFF. The CDR3 DNA sequence: TGCGCCAGCAGCTTACAATACCCAGGCAGGGGGAAATACAATGAGCAGTTCTTC.

J is TRBJ2-7 and V is TRBV21-1; TRBD1 was called by the table and not checked on the DNA. TRBV21-1 represents a pseudogene. The CDR3 covers 16 residues. The CDR3 loop is CASSKALCQISYEQYF. The CDR3 nucleotides read TGTGCCAGCAGCAAAGCGCTTTGCCAGATCTCCTACGAGCAGTACTTC.